This T cell receptor beta chain was observed in a study of identical twins. The ends lost 1 base at V and 2 bases at J; junction bases unmatched: 0. In germline, CDR1 is DFQATT, CDR2 SNEGSKA (reference sequence). The CDR3 loop spans 14 amino acids. TCRdb re-derived calls from the 5' RACE reads in MiXCR, one entry per CDR3 protein. The repertoire holds 650,000 to 750,000 distinct CDR3 sequences, roughly 20% seen once, with 4.3% in the top ten. The same data also went into a second study, on T cells expressing NK-cell markers.

The rearrangement joins TRBV20-1 to TRBJ2-7; 12 positions match TRBD2. The sample consisted of PBMCs. This clonotype originated in a woman in her late teens or twenties in good health. CDR3 nucleotides: TGCAGTGCTAGAGGACTAGCGGGAGCCTACGAGCAGTACTTC. Protein product: CSARGLAGAYEQYF.